This is a list of T cell receptor beta chains from one sample in a study of blood T cell repertoires in COVID-19. Sequencing was performed with immunoSEQ multiplex PCR; in TCRdb, only in-frame clones are kept and a portion is missing. The sample has more than 300,000 clones; 90% are singletons. The specimen was peripheral blood. Receptor source: a woman in her thirties or forties with COVID-19, enrolled during active disease. The CDR3 runs from the conserved cysteine through the conserved F or W. Each record gives: V gene, D gene, J gene, clone size, CDR3 protein, CDR3 DNA. The D gene is left open where the match is weak. Some rows have no size entry. The others give once, few or many, or a class for an expanded clone.

V: TRBV7-2
D: TRBD1
J: TRBJ2-1
size: NA
CDR3: CASSLELGTGNNEQFF
DNA: TGTGCCAGCAGCTTAGAGCTCGGGACAGGGAACAATGAGCAGTTCTTC

V: TRBV30
D: NA
J: TRBJ1-4
size: NA
CDR3: CAWTTRGNEKLFF
DNA: TGTGCCTGGACCACAAGGGGGAATGAAAAACTGTTTTTT

V: TRBV6-4
D: NA
J: TRBJ2-1
size: NA
CDR3: CASSGGSPLYNEQFF
DNA: TGTGCCAGCAGTGGGGGCAGCCCCCTCTACAATGAGCAGTTCTTC

V: TRBV11-2
D: NA
J: TRBJ2-1
size: NA
CDR3: CASSSPRGSSYNEQFF
DNA: TGTGCCAGCAGCTCACCACGCGGCAGCTCCTACAATGAGCAGTTCTTC

V: TRBV7-2
D: NA
J: TRBJ1-2
size: NA
CDR3: CASSLGHSELYGYTF
DNA: TGTGCCAGCAGCTTGGGACATTCCGAGTTATATGGCTACACCTTC

V: TRBV30
D: NA
J: TRBJ1-2
size: NA
CDR3: CAWSARGFTFYGYTF
DNA: TGTGCCTGGAGTGCCAGGGGCTTTACCTTCTATGGCTACACCTTC

V: TRBV3-1/TRBV3-2
D: TRBD1
J: TRBJ1-5
size: NA
CDR3: CASSQGFGTGDFQPQHF
DNA: TGTGCCAGCAGCCAAGGTTTCGGGACAGGGGACTTTCAGCCCCAGCATTTT

V: TRBV20-1
D: TRBD1
J: TRBJ1-2
size: NA
CDR3: CSAPGQAPYTF
DNA: TGCAGTGCTCCCGGACAGGCCCCCTACACCTTC

V: TRBV6-4
D: NA
J: TRBJ2-6
size: NA
CDR3: CASSDSRQTGANVLTF
DNA: TGTGCCAGCAGTGACTCGAGACAGACAGGGGCCAACGTCCTGACTTTC

V: TRBV27
D: NA
J: TRBJ2-7
size: NA
CDR3: CASNKRQGTYEQYF
DNA: TGTGCCAGCAACAAACGGCAGGGGACCTACGAGCAGTACTTC

V: TRBV28
D: NA
J: TRBJ2-5
size: NA
CDR3: CASSLPVGGRVETQYF
DNA: TGTGCCAGCAGTTTACCTGTCGGGGGTAGGGTCGAGACCCAGTACTTC

V: TRBV10-3
D: TRBD1
J: TRBJ2-4
size: NA
CDR3: CAISEPRTGEKNIQYF
DNA: TGTGCCATCAGTGAGCCCAGGACAGGGGAAAAAAACATTCAGTACTTC

V: TRBV19
D: TRBD1
J: TRBJ1-4
size: NA
CDR3: CASSRDRAHATNEKLFF
DNA: TGTGCCAGTAGTAGGGACAGGGCCCATGCAACTAATGAAAAACTGTTTTTT

V: TRBV29-1
D: TRBD1
J: TRBJ1-1
size: NA
CDR3: CSVMGQTNTEAFF
DNA: TGCAGCGTCATGGGACAGACCAACACTGAAGCTTTCTTT

V: TRBV15
D: TRBD1
J: TRBJ1-4
size: NA
CDR3: CATSPYRGGNEKLFF
DNA: TGTGCCACCAGCCCCTACAGGGGCGGGAATGAAAAACTGTTTTTT

V: TRBV5-6
D: NA
J: TRBJ2-5
size: NA
CDR3: CASSLGTGAGGETQYF
DNA: TGTGCCAGCAGCTTGGGTACTGGGGCAGGTGGAGAGACCCAGTACTTC

V: TRBV2
D: TRBD1
J: TRBJ2-2
size: NA
CDR3: CASKRNRGRPGELFF
DNA: TGTGCCAGCAAAAGAAACAGGGGGCGACCCGGGGAGCTGTTTTTT

V: TRBV5-1
D: TRBD1
J: TRBJ1-6
size: NA
CDR3: CASSFLIRDRGNSPLHF
DNA: TGCGCCAGCAGCTTCCTCATCCGGGACAGGGGGAATTCACCCCTCCACTTT

V: TRBV6-5
D: NA
J: TRBJ1-2
size: NA
CDR3: CASTKSAGGRGYTF
DNA: TGTGCCAGCACCAAAAGCGCCGGCGGGCGGGGCTACACCTTC

V: TRBV6-2/TRBV6-3
D: TRBD2
J: TRBJ2-2
size: NA
CDR3: CASSSGRATGELFF
DNA: TGTGCCAGCAGTAGCGGGAGGGCCACCGGGGAGCTGTTTTTT

V: TRBV19
D: TRBD1
J: TRBJ1-2
size: NA
CDR3: CASSLGPGQRNYGYTF
DNA: TGTGCCAGTAGTCTCGGACCGGGACAGAGAAACTATGGCTACACCTTC

V: TRBV12-3/TRBV12-4
D: NA
J: TRBJ1-1
size: NA
CDR3: CASSFAGVGKAFF
DNA: TGTGCCAGCAGTTTTGCAGGTGTGGGTAAAGCTTTCTTT

V: TRBV10-3
D: TRBD1
J: TRBJ1-5
size: NA
CDR3: CAISESRGRPYQPQHF
DNA: TGTGCCATCAGTGAGTCGAGGGGGCGGCCGTATCAGCCCCAGCATTTT

V: TRBV9
D: NA
J: TRBJ2-3
size: NA
CDR3: CASSVVGGSTDTQYF
DNA: TGTGCCAGCAGCGTAGTAGGCGGTAGCACAGATACGCAGTATTTT

V: TRBV7-6
D: NA
J: TRBJ2-5
size: NA
CDR3: CASSLNGQNSYQETQYF
DNA: TGTGCCAGCAGCTTAAATGGTCAAAACAGCTACCAAGAGACCCAGTACTTC

V: TRBV6-2/TRBV6-3
D: NA
J: TRBJ1-2
size: few
CDR3: CASSQGPMNYGYTF
DNA: TGTGCCAGCAGTCAGGGCCCAATGAACTATGGCTACACCTTC

V: TRBV10-2
D: TRBD1
J: TRBJ1-1
size: NA
CDR3: CASRQGSDTEAFF
DNA: TGCGCCAGCAGACAGGGGAGCGACACTGAAGCTTTCTTT

V: TRBV7-7
D: TRBD2
J: TRBJ2-5
size: few
CDR3: CASSLLSGGAGETQYF
DNA: TGTGCTAGCAGCCTACTTAGCGGGGGGGCCGGAGAGACCCAGTACTTC

V: TRBV7-9
D: TRBD1
J: TRBJ1-6
size: few
CDR3: CASSFGTGPHHNSPLHF
DNA: TGTGCCAGCAGCTTTGGGACAGGGCCCCATCATAATTCACCCCTCCACTTT

V: TRBV10-3
D: TRBD2
J: TRBJ2-3
size: NA
CDR3: CAIRRTSGLSTDTQYF
DNA: TGTGCCATCAGAAGGACTAGCGGCCTTAGCACAGATACGCAGTATTTT

V: TRBV19
D: NA
J: TRBJ1-2
size: NA
CDR3: CASSIGGGGYTF
DNA: TGTGCCAGTAGTATAGGAGGTGGCGGCTACACCTTC

V: TRBV27
D: NA
J: TRBJ1-6
size: NA
CDR3: CASRYAGALPISPLHF
DNA: TGTGCCAGCCGGTATGCAGGGGCCCTACCAATTTCACCCCTCCACTTT

V: TRBV28
D: TRBD2
J: TRBJ2-5
size: NA
CDR3: CASTGLAGGPGETQYF
DNA: TGTGCCAGCACCGGACTAGCGGGGGGGCCAGGAGAGACCCAGTACTTC

V: TRBV6-5
D: NA
J: TRBJ1-1
size: NA
CDR3: CASTEGNLNTEAFF
DNA: TGTGCCAGCACGGAGGGCAATCTGAACACTGAAGCTTTCTTT

V: TRBV27
D: TRBD1
J: TRBJ1-5
size: NA
CDR3: CASSFTGGYQPQHF
DNA: TGTGCCAGCAGTTTTACAGGGGGTTATCAGCCCCAGCATTTT

V: TRBV5-1
D: TRBD1
J: TRBJ2-3
size: NA
CDR3: CASSATGGVDTQYF
DNA: TGCGCCAGCAGCGCAACAGGGGGCGTAGATACGCAGTATTTT

V: TRBV5-1
D: TRBD2
J: TRBJ2-3
size: NA
CDR3: CASSLAPSGTSTDTQYF
DNA: TGCGCCAGCAGCTTGGCCCCTAGCGGAACTAGCACAGATACGCAGTATTTT

V: TRBV7-3
D: NA
J: TRBJ1-1
size: few
CDR3: CASSLQGINTEAFF
DNA: TGTGCCAGCAGCCTACAGGGAATTAACACTGAAGCTTTCTTT

V: TRBV27
D: TRBD1
J: TRBJ1-1
size: NA
CDR3: CASSHTGGAEAFF
DNA: TGTGCCAGCAGTCATACAGGGGGGGCTGAAGCTTTCTTT

V: TRBV30
D: TRBD1
J: TRBJ2-7
size: NA
CDR3: CAWSRDRRYEQYF
DNA: TGTGCCTGGAGTCGGGACAGGCGTTACGAGCAGTACTTC

V: TRBV10-3
D: TRBD1
J: TRBJ2-2
size: NA
CDR3: CAIMAPTTGELGGELFF
DNA: TGTGCCATCATGGCCCCCACGACAGGGGAGTTGGGCGGGGAGCTGTTTTTT

V: TRBV27
D: NA
J: TRBJ1-2
size: NA
CDR3: CASSFSTSNYGYTF
DNA: TGTGCCAGCAGTTTCTCCACATCTAACTATGGCTACACCTTC

V: TRBV3-1/TRBV3-2
D: TRBD2
J: TRBJ2-7
size: NA
CDR3: CASSQEAGVPYEQYF
DNA: TGTGCCAGCAGCCAAGAGGCGGGAGTCCCCTACGAGCAGTACTTC

V: TRBV28
D: NA
J: TRBJ1-2
size: NA
CDR3: CASGGTGYNYGYTF
DNA: TGTGCCAGCGGAGGAACAGGGTATAACTATGGCTACACCTTC

V: TRBV18
D: NA
J: TRBJ1-4
size: NA
CDR3: CASSSNHEKLFF
DNA: TGTGCCAGCTCATCTAATCACGAAAAACTGTTTTTT

V: TRBV20-1
D: NA
J: TRBJ1-1
size: NA
CDR3: CSAKANTEAFF
DNA: TGCAGTGCTAAAGCGAACACTGAAGCTTTCTTT

V: TRBV4-3
D: TRBD1
J: TRBJ2-1
size: NA
CDR3: CASSQDPGTGFLFSYNEQFF
DNA: TGCGCCAGCAGCCAAGATCCCGGGACAGGGTTCCTTTTTTCCTACAATGAGCAGTTCTTC

V: TRBV5-1
D: TRBD2
J: TRBJ2-5
size: NA
CDR3: CASSPGRGLGGETQYF
DNA: TGCGCCAGCAGCCCGGGTAGGGGACTAGGTGGGGAGACCCAGTACTTC

V: TRBV6-1
D: TRBD1
J: TRBJ1-1
size: NA
CDR3: CASSEAPGTGLEAFF
DNA: TGTGCCAGCAGTGAAGCTCCCGGGACAGGGCTTGAAGCTTTCTTT

V: TRBV18
D: NA
J: TRBJ1-2
size: NA
CDR3: CASSPGSNHGYTF
DNA: TGTGCCAGCTCCCCCGGGTCGAACCATGGCTACACCTTC

V: TRBV28
D: NA
J: TRBJ2-3
size: NA
CDR3: CASREGRATDTQYF
DNA: TGTGCCAGCAGGGAGGGTAGGGCAACAGATACGCAGTATTTT

V: TRBV7-8
D: NA
J: TRBJ1-5
size: NA
CDR3: CASSSLLSRQPQHF
DNA: TGTGCCAGCAGCTCCCTTTTGAGTCGGCAGCCCCAGCATTTT